This T cell receptor (beta chain) derives from a study of blood T cells in healthy people across ages. General study points: The CMV status of each donor remained undetermined, and this could have confounded shifts in expanded clonotypes. Without sorted subsets, naive and antigen-experienced compartments could not be conclusively compared.

Primers used in a second PCR of roughly 7 to 12 cycles were a sample-barcoded 5' primer and a J-beta primer mix. Using its own MiXCR run on the 5' RACE reads, TCRdb lists one record per CDR3 protein. Among some 700,000 distinct CDR3 sequences listed, more than 40% were seen once. The CDR3 runs 13 residues. Per the germline V gene, CDR1 is MNHEY and CDR2 is SVGEGT. Deletions cut 4 bases from V and 3 bases from J, with 9 bases between. To note about this clonotype: Its cognate antigen is unknown.

The receptor was isolated from a woman aged 55-69 years in good health. The chain joins TRBV6-2 or TRBV6-3 to TRBJ2-5; D not resolved. The specimen sequenced was blood. The DNA of the CDR3 is TGTGCCAGCAGTTGGGATTTAAAAGAGACCCAGTACTTC. This codes for CASSWDLKETQYF.